This T cell receptor beta chain derives from a study of blood T cell repertoires in COVID-19. Turning to the study itself: Spain, Italy and the United States supplied samples that represented acute and convalescent COVID-19. T cells, B-cell-depleted T cells, or PBMCs supplied cDNA or gDNA.

Authors' analysis steps: Nucleated cell number was recorded as an estimate derived from reference gene primer amplification. Clones were read by immunoSEQ multiplex PCR, and TCRdb kept only the in-frame ones, dropping some. V, J and clone size were drawn from that table, and D and trimming were deduced from the DNA. Of a few hundred thousand clones listed, approximately 86% are singletons. The CDR3 loop spans 12 amino acids. Per germline, CDR1 SGHVS and CDR2 FQNEAQ. With V trimmed by 5 bases and J by 4 bases, 2 bases remained unmatched. The source material was peripheral blood. This sequence originates from a man aged 60 to 69 with acute or convalescent COVID-19. The rearrangement uses TRBV7-8 and TRBJ2-7; TRBD1 matches at 7 bases. Here the CDR3 reads CASSRQGYEQYF. The CDR3, as DNA: TGTGCCAGCAGCCGACAGGGTTACGAGCAGTACTTC.